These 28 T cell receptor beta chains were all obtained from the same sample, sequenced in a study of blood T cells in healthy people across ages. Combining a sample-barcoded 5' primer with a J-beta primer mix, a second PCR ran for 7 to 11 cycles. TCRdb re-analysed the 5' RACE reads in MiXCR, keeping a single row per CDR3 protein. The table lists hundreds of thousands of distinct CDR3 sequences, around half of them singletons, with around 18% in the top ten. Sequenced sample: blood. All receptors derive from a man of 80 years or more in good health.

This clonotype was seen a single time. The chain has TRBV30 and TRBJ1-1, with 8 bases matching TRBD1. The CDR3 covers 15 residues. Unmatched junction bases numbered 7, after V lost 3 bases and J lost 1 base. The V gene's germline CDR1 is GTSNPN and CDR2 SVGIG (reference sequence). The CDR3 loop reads CAWSYYRGKNTEAFF. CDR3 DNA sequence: TGTGCCTGGAGCTACTACAGGGGGAAGAACACTGAAGCTTTCTTT.

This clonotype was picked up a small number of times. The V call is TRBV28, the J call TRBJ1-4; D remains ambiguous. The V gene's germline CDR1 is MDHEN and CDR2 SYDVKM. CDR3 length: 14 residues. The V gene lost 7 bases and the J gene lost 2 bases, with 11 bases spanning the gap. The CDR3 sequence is CASTPFLTNEKLFF. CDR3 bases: TGTGCCAGCACCCCCTTTTTGACTAATGAAAAACTGTTTTTT.

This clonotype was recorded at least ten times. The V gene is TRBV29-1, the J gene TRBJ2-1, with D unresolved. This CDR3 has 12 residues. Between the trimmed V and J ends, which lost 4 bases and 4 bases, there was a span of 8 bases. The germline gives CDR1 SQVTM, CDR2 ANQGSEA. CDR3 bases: TGCAGCGTTGTTGGCCTATACAATGAGCAGTTCTTC. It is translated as CSVVGLYNEQFF.

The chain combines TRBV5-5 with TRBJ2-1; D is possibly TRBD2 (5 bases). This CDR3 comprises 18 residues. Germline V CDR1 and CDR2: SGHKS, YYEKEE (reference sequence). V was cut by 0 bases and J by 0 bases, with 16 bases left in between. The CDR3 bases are TGTGCCAGCAGCTTGGGGCTAGCCTTGGGAATCTCCTACAATGAGCAGTTCTTC. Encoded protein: CASSLGLALGISYNEQFF.

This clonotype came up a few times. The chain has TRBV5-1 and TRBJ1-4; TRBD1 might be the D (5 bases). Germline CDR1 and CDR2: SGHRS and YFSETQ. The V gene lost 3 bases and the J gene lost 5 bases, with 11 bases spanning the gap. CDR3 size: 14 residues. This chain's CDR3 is CASSSGTVNEKLFF. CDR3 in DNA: TGCGCCAGCAGCTCGGGGACGGTGAATGAAAAACTGTTTTTT. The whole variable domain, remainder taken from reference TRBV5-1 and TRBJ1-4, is KAGVTQTPRYLIKTRGQQVTLSCSPISGHRSVSWYQQTPGQGLQFLFEYFSETQRNKGNFPGRFSGRQFSNSRSEMNVSTLELGDSALYLCASSSGTVNEKLFFGSGTQLSVL.

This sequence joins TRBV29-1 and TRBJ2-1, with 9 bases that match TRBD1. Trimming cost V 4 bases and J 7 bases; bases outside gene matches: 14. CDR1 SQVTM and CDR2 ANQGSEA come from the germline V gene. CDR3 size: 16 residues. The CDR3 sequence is CSVVKSGQGMENEQFF. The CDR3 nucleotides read TGCAGCGTTGTGAAATCGGGACAGGGAATGGAGAATGAGCAGTTCTTC.

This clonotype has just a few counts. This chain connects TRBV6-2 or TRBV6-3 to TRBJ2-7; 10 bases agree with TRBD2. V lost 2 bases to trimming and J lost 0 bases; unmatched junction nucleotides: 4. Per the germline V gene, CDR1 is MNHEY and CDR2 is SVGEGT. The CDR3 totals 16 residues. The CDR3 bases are TGTGCCAGCAGTTACCACGGACTAGCGGTCTCCTACGAGCAGTACTTC. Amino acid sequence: CASSYHGLAVSYEQYF.

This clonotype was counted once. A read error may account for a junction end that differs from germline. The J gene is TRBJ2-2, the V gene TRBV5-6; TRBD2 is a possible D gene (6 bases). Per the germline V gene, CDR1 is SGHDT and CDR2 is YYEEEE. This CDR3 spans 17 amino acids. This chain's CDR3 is CANSLGSGTENTGELFF. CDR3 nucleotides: TGTGCCAACAGCTTGGGTTCCGGGACTGAGAACACCGGGGAGCTGTTTTTT.

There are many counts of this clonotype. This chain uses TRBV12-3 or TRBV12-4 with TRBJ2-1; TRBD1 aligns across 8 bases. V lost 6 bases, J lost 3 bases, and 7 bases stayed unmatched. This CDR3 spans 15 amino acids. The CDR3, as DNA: TGTGCCAGCAGCCACACAGGGGGTAACTACAATGAGCAGTTCTTC. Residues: CASSHTGGNYNEQFF.

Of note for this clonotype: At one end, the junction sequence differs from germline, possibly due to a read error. This CDR3 reads CTSSPETVSYEQYF. The CDR3 DNA reads TGTACCAGCTCACCGGAGACAGTCAGCTACGAGCAGTACTTC. The chain combines TRBV18 with TRBJ2-7, with D maybe TRBD1 (5 bases). Germline CDR1 reads KGHSH; CDR2 reads LQKENI. The CDR3 has 14 residues.

Here the CDR3 DNA reads TGCAGCGGGTCCCGGGGCTCTTCCACAGATACGCAGTATTTT. Translated: CSGSRGSSTDTQYF. The V gene is TRBV29-1, the J gene TRBJ2-3; D may be TRBD1 or TRBD2 (5 bases each). Trimming removed 7 bases at V and 2 bases at J, with 16 bases between. The germline CDR1 and CDR2 sequences are SQVTM and ANQGSEA. The CDR3 length is 14 residues.

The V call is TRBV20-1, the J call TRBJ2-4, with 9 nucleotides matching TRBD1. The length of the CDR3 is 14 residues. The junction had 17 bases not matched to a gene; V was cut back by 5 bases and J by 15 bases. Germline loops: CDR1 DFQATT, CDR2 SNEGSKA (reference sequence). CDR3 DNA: TGCAGTGCTGCACAACAGGGGGCTACCCACGAGCGGTACTTC. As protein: CSAAQQGATHERYF.

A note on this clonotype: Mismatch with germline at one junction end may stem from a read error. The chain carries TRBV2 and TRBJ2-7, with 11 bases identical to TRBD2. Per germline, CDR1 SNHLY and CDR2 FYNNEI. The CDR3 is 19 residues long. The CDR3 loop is CVSRRWYTGLAEDPYEQYF. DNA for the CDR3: TGTGTCAGCAGGAGGTGGTACACGGGACTAGCGGAGGATCCCTACGAGCAGTACTTC.

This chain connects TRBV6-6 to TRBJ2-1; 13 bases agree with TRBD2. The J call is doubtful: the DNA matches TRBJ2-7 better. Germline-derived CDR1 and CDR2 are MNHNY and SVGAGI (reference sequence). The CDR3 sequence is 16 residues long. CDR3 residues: CASRPGLAGNYNEQYF. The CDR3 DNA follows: TGTGCCAGCAGGCCGGGACTAGCGGGAAATTACAATGAGCAGTACTTC.

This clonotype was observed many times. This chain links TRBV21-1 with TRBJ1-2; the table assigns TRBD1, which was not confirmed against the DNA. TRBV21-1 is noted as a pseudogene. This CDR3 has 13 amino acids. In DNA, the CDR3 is TGTGCCAGCATTGGGACGGATAACTATGGCTACACCTTC. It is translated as CASIGTDNYGYTF.

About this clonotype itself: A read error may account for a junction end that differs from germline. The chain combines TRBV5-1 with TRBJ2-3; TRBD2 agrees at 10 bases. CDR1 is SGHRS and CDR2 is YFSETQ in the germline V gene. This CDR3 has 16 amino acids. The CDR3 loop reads CTSRDGTSEATDTQYF. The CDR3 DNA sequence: TGCACCAGCAGGGACGGGACTAGCGAGGCTACGGATACGCAGTATTTT.

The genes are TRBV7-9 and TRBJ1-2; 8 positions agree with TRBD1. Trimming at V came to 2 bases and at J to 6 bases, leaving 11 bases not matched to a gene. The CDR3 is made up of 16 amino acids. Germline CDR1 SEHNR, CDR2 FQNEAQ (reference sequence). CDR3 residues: CASSLSGQGARNGYTF. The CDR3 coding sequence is TGTGCCAGCAGCTTATCAGGACAGGGCGCCCGAAATGGCTACACCTTC.

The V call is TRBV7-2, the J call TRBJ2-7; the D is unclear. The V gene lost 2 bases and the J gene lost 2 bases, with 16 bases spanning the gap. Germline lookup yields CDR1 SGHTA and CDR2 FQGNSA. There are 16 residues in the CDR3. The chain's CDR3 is CASSLNLLGSTYEQYF. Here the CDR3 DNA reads TGTGCCAGCAGCTTAAACTTATTGGGTTCTACCTACGAGCAGTACTTC. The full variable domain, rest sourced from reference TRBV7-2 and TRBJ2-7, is GAGVSQSPSNKVTEKGKDVELRCDPISGHTALYWYRQSLGQGLEFLIYFQGNSAPDKSGLPSDRFSAERTGGSVSTLTIQRTQQEDSAVYLCASSLNLLGSTYEQYFGPGTRLTVT.

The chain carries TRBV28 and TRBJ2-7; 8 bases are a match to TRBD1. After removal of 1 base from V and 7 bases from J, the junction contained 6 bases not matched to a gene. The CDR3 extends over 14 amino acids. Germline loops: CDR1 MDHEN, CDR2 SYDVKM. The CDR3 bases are TGTGCCAGCAGTTTATCCCAGGGGGCGCGTGAGCAGTACTTC. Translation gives CASSLSQGAREQYF.

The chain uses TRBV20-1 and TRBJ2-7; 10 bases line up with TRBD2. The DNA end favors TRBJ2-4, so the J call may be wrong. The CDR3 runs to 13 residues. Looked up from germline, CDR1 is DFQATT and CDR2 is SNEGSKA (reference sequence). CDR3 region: CSARWTSGNIQYF. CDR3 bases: TGCAGTGCCAGATGGACTAGCGGAAACATTCAGTACTTC.

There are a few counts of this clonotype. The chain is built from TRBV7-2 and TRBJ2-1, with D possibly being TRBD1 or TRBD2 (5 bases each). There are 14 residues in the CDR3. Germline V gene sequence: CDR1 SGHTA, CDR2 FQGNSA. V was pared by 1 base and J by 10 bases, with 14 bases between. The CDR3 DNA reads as TGTGCCAGCAGCTTAGGGGTAGCCGAGGGGGAGCAGTTCTTC. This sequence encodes CASSLGVAEGEQFF.

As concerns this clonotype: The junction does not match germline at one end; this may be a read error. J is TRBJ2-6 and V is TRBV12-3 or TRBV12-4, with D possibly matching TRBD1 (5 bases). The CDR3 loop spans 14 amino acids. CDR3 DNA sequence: TGTGTCAGCAGTACCAGGGATGGGGCCAACGTCCTGACTTTC. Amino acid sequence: CVSSTRDGANVLTF.

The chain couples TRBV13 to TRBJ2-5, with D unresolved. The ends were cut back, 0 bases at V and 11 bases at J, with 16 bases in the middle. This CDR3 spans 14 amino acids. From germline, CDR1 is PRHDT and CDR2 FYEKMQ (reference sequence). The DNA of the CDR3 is TGTGCCAGCAGCTTAGGACCGTTGGGGAATGAGCAGTACTTC. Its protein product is CASSLGPLGNEQYF.

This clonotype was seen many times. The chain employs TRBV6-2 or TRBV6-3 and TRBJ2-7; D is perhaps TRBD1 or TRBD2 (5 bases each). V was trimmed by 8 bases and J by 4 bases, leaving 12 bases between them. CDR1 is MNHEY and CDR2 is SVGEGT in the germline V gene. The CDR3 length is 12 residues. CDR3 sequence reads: CASEGSGYEQYF. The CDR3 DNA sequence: TGTGCCAGCGAGGGGAGCGGTTACGAGCAGTACTTC.

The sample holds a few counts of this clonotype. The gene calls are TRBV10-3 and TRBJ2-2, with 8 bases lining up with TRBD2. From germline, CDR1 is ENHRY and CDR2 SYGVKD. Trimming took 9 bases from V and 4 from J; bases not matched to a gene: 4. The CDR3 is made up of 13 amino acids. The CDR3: CAIGLAGTGELFF. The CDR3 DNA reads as TGTGCCATAGGACTAGCAGGCACCGGGGAGCTGTTTTTT.

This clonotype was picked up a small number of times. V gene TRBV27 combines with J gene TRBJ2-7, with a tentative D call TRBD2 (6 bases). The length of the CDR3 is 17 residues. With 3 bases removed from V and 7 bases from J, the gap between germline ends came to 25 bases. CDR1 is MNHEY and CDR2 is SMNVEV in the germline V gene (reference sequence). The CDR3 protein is CASSFSLGTRGYNEQYF. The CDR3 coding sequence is TGTGCCAGCAGTTTTAGTTTGGGGACTCGAGGGTACAATGAGCAGTACTTC.

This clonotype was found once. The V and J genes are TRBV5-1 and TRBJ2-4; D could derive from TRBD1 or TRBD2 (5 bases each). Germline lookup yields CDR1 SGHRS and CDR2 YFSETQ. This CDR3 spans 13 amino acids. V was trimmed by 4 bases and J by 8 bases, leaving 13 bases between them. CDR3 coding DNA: TGCGCCAGCAGCGCGCACCAGGGAGACATTCAGTACTTC. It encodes CASSAHQGDIQYF.

The CDR3 loop reads CASSHILGTSGTYEQYF. The CDR3, as DNA: TGTGCCAGCAGCCACATCCTAGGGACAAGCGGTACCTACGAGCAGTACTTC. The chain is built from TRBV4-2 and TRBJ2-7; tentative D call: TRBD1 (6 bases). V was shortened by 3 bases and J by 2 bases, with 20 bases between the two germline ends. The CDR3 runs to 17 residues. In germline, CDR1 is LGHNA, CDR2 YNFKEQ.